This T cell receptor beta chain is drawn from a study of OX40 agonist ivuxolimab in advanced cancers. About the study: Patients with prior anti-PD-1, anti-PD-L1 or anti-CTLA-4 therapy were eligible; about 41% had some. Of the patients, three showed partial responses, one with hepatocellular carcinoma and two with cutaneous melanoma.

A note on this clone: Its antigen remains unidentified.

Sequenced by immunoSEQ multiplex PCR; TCRdb stores in-frame clones only, minus some. Here the sample spans over 10,000 clones, around 86% being singletons. Study-level points and caveats: At 0.1 to 3.0 mg/kg and by week 6, clonal expansion occurred in CD4+ and CD8+ blood T cells.

The CDR3 sequence is 14 residues long. Trimming removed 5 bases at V and 5 bases at J, with 10 bases between. Germline V lookup: CDR1 SGHAT, CDR2 FQNNGV. Peripheral blood came from all dose cohorts at three timepoints. The sample in question was CD4+ or CD8+ T cells sorted from blood, obtained in a trial of the OX40 agonist ivuxolimab. The chain combines TRBV11-2 with TRBJ2-6; D unclear. This TCR was recovered from an adult with an advanced solid tumor such as melanoma, head and neck, liver or kidney cancer. This CDR3 reads CASSNPPRANVLTF. CDR3 nucleotide sequence: TGTGCCAGCAGCAACCCCCCGCGGGCCAACGTCCTGACTTTC. Full variable domain (remainder filled in from reference TRBV11-2 and TRBJ2-6): EAGVAQSPRYKIIEKRQSVAFWCNPISGHATLYWYQQILGQGPKLLIQFQNNGVVDDSQLPKDRFSAERLKGVDSTLKIQPAKLEDSAVYLCASSNPPRANVLTFGAGSRLTVL.